One sample yielded the 10 T cell receptor beta chains listed below, sequenced in a study of T cell clonality in common variable immunodeficiency. Produced via immunoSEQ multiplex PCR; TCRdb's table is partial and in-frame only. The sample has about 31,000 clones, none seen only once. The sample consisted of peripheral blood mononuclear cells. The receptors were gathered from a person between 18 and 70 years old in good health.

This clone was counted ten times or more. The CDR3 goes on 3 residues after the read ends, and that part is filled in from the germline J gene. J is TRBJ1-3 and V is TRBV20-1; 8 bases are shared with TRBD1. J gave up 0 bases and V 6 bases, and 4 bases lay outside the gene matches. The CDR3 sequence is 14 residues long. CDR1 and CDR2 (germline): DFQATT, SNEGSKA (reference sequence). This chain's CDR3 is CSAPGQGSGNTIYF. CDR3 bases read: TGCAGTGCCCCCGGACAGGGCTCTGGAAACACC.

This clone was detected ten times or more. The CDR3 end falls 3 residues outside the read, so it is completed with the germline J gene. The rearrangement joins TRBV11-2 to TRBJ2-7; tentatively, D is TRBD2 (5 bases). Trimming took 5 bases from V and 3 from J, leaving 14 bases between them. There are 14 residues in the CDR3. The germline CDR1 and CDR2 sequences are SGHAT and FQNNGV. The CDR3 DNA, read in part, is TGTGCCAGCAGCGCGGACTCGCCTTTCTACGAG. It specifies CASSADSPFYE. The complete CDR3 sequence is CASSADSPFYEQYF.

Concerning this clone: The sequenced fragment ends 3 residues before the CDR3 boundary, so the rest is inferred from the germline J gene. The chain employs TRBV18 and TRBJ1-2, with TRBD1 matching over 8 bases. The length of the CDR3 is 19 residues. Germline CDR1 and CDR2: KGHSH and LQKENI. The CDR3 protein is CASSPYAGTGLSLAYDYTF. CDR3 DNA (partial): TGTGCCAGCTCACCATACGCAGGGACAGGTTTGTCGTTAGCCTACGAC.

This clone came up many times. The sequenced fragment ends 3 residues before the CDR3 boundary, so the rest is inferred from the germline J gene. The rearrangement joins TRBV7-6 to TRBJ2-2; TRBD1 agrees at 9 bases. This CDR3 comprises 16 residues. Germline assignment: CDR1 SGHVS and CDR2 FNYEAQ. This CDR3 reads CASSFEGDRGNEKLFF. The CDR3 bases that were read are TGTGCCAGCAGCTTCGAGGGTGACAGGGGGAATGAAAAG. The entire variable domain, with the rest obtained from reference TRBV7-6 and TRBJ2-2, is as follows: GAGVSQSPRYKVTKRGQDVALRCDPISGHVSLYWYRQALGQGPEFLTYFNYEAQQDKSGLPNDRFSAERPEGSISTLTIQRTEQRDSAMYRCASSFEGDRGNEKLFFGEGSRLTVL.

This clone was seen ten or more times. The read stops 3 residues short of the end of the CDR3; the missing end is completed from the germline J gene. This chain joins TRBV18 and TRBJ2-2; the D gene is possibly TRBD1 (5 bases). The V end was cut by 2 bases, the J end by 5 bases, with 9 bases between. The germline V gene has CDR1 KGHSH and CDR2 LQKENI. This CDR3 is built from 14 residues. Partial CDR3 DNA: TGTGCCAGCTCACCAGTGCCAGGGACCGGGGAG. Residues: CASSPVPGTGE. The entire CDR3 is CASSPVPGTGELFF.

This clone was picked up many times. From the germline J gene comes the end of the CDR3, since the read stops 3 residues before it. The rearrangement uses TRBV5-1 and TRBJ1-5, with D unresolved. The CDR3 extends over 13 amino acids. Trimming left V 1 base short and J 0 bases short, with 2 bases between. Germline CDR1 and CDR2: SGHRS and YFSETQ. The part of the CDR3 DNA that was read is TGCGCCAGCAGCTTGCATAGCAATCAGCCC. It encodes CASSLHSNQP. In full, the CDR3 is CASSLHSNQPQHF.

This clone was observed at least ten times. From the germline J gene comes the end of the CDR3, since the read stops 3 residues before it. This sequence joins TRBV29-1 and TRBJ1-1; D ambiguous. The CDR3 length is 13 residues. Trimming took 7 bases from V and 0 from J, leaving 12 bases between them. Germline V CDR1 and CDR2: SQVTM, ANQGSEA. This chain's CDR3 is CSGLTDLNTEAFF. The DNA read from the CDR3 is TGCAGCGGCTTGACTGACCTGAACACTGAA.

In this sample, this clone turned up many times. The CDR3 end falls 3 residues outside the read, so it is completed with the germline J gene. The J gene is TRBJ2-3, the V gene TRBV20-1, with TRBD1 matching over 7 bases. The CDR3 runs to 15 residues. V trimming: 5 bases; J trimming: 5 bases; junction bases outside the gene matches: 13. Looked up from germline, CDR1 is DFQATT and CDR2 is SNEGSKA (reference sequence). The CDR3 loop is CSAVPGQPTGDTQYF. The sequenced part of the CDR3 DNA is TGCAGTGCTGTTCCGGGACAGCCTACCGGAGATACG.

Ten or more counts support this clone. The CDR3 end lies 3 residues beyond the end of the read and is filled in from the germline J gene. The chain joins TRBV5-1 to TRBJ1-5; TRBD1 agrees at 11 bases. The V and J ends lost 4 bases and 5 bases, in that order; junction bases with no gene match: 2. Germline loops: CDR1 SGHRS, CDR2 YFSETQ. The CDR3 covers 14 residues. CDR3 bases read: TGCGCCAGCAGCCCGGGACAGGGGGATCAGCCC. It encodes CASSPGQGDQP. The complete CDR3 sequence is CASSPGQGDQPQHF. The whole variable domain, remainder taken from reference TRBV5-1 and TRBJ1-5, is KAGVTQTPRYLIKTRGQQVTLSCSPISGHRSVSWYQQTPGQGLQFLFEYFSETQRNKGNFPGRFSGRQFSNSRSEMNVSTLELGDSALYLCASSPGQGDQPQHFGDGTRLSIL.

This clone was picked up many times. The missing CDR3 end, 3 residues past where the read stops, is filled in from the germline J gene. This chain joins TRBV5-4 and TRBJ2-1; the match to TRBD2 covers 10 bases. The CDR3 contains 15 residues. CDR1 SGHNT and CDR2 YYREEE come from the germline V gene (reference sequence). V lost 4 bases to trimming and J lost 1 base; unmatched junction nucleotides: 2. CDR3 amino acids: CASSKAGGSYNEQFF. CDR3 DNA (partial): TGTGCCAGCAGCAAAGCGGGAGGGTCCTACAATGAG.